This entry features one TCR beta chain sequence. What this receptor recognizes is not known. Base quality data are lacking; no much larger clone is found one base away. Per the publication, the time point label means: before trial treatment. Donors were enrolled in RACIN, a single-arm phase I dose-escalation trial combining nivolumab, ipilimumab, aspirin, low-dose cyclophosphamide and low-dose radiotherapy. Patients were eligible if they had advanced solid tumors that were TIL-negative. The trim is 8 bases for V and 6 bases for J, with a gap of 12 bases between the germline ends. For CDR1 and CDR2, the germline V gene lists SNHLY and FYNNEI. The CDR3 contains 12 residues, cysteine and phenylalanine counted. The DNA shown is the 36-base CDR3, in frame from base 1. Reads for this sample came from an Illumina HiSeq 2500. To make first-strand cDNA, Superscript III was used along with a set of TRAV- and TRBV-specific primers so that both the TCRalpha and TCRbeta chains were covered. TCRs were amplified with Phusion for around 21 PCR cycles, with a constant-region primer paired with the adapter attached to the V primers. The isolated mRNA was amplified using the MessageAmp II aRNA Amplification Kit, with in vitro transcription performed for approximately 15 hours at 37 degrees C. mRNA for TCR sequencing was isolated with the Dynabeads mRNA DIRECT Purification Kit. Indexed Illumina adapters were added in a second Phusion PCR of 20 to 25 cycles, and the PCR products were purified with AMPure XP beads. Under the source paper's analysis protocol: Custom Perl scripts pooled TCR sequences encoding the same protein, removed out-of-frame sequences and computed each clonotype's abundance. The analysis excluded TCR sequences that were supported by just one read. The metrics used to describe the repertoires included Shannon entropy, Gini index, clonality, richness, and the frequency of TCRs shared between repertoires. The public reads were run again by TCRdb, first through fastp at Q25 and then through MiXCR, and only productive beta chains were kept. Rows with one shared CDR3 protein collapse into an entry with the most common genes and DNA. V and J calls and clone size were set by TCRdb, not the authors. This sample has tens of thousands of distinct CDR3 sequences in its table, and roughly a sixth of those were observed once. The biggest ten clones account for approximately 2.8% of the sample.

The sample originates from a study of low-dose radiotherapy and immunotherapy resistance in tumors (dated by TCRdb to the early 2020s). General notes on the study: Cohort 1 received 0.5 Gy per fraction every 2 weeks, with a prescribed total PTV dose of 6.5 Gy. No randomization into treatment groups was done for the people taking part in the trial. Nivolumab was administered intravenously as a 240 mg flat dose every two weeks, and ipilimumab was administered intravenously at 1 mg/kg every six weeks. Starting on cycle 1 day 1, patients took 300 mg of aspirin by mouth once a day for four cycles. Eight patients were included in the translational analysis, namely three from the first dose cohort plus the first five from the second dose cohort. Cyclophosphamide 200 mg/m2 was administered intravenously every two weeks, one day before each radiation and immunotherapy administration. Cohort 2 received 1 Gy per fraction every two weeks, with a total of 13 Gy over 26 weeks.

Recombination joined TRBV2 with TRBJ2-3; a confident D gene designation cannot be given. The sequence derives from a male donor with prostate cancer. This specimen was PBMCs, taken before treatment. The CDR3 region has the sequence CASLVGSDTQYF. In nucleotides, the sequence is TGTGCCAGCCTGGTGGGGTCCGATACGCAGTATTTT.